The rows below give T cell receptor beta chains drawn from one sample of a study of blood T cell repertoires in COVID-19. Generated by immunoSEQ multiplex PCR, the TCRdb table keeps only in-frame clones and is missing some. Of 85,000 to 120,000 clones in the sample, around four fifths were seen once. Sequencing was performed on peripheral blood. The receptors derive from a human donor in a cohort sampled during active COVID-19. Both conserved end residues are part of each CDR3. The D gene is left open where the match is weak. Part of the rows lack a size; the others show once, few, many or a class for expanded clones.

cdr3_aa,cdr3_nt,d_call,j_call,v_call,clone_size
CATTVGRAGGQPQHF,TGTGCCACCACCGTCGGGAGGGCCGGGGGTCAGCCCCAGCATTTT,-,TRBJ1-5,TRBV19,-
CASSVVPGQGAGNTIYF,TGTGCCAGCAGCGTTGTTCCGGGACAGGGGGCTGGAAACACCATATATTTT,TRBD1,TRBJ1-3,TRBV9,-
CASSQALAGLNIQYF,TGTGCCAGCAGCCAAGCTCTAGCGGGGCTAAACATTCAGTACTTC,TRBD2,TRBJ2-4,TRBV3-1/TRBV3-2,-
CASSQAPVAGVTDTQYF,TGCGCCAGCAGCCAAGCCCCCGTAGCGGGGGTAACAGATACGCAGTATTTT,TRBD2,TRBJ2-3,TRBV4-3,-
CASSPLDRALDGYTF,TGTGCCAGCAGTCCATTGGACAGGGCTCTGGATGGCTACACCTTC,TRBD1,TRBJ1-2,TRBV6-6,-
CASSFAPPTRPFF,TGTGCCAGCAGTTTCGCGCCACCCACTAGGCCTTTCTTT,-,TRBJ1-1,TRBV28,-
CASSLVGSSSYNEQFF,TGTGCCAGCAGCTTAGTTGGGAGCAGCTCCTACAATGAGCAGTTCTTC,-,TRBJ2-1,TRBV11-3,-
CASSQPTAGTEHFNYGYTF,TGCGCCAGCAGCCAACCGACCGCCGGGACAGAGCACTTTAACTATGGCTACACCTTC,TRBD1,TRBJ1-2,TRBV4-1,-
CASSLGEVSPLHF,TGTGCCAGCAGCTTAGGGGAGGTTTCACCCCTCCACTTT,-,TRBJ1-6,TRBV11-1,-
CASSRTPKGTDTQYF,TGTGCCAGCTCACGGACTCCGAAGGGCACAGATACGCAGTATTTT,-,TRBJ2-3,TRBV18,-
CASSGSGGSGNTIYF,TGTGCCAGCAGTGGGTCAGGAGGCTCCGGAAACACCATATATTTT,-,TRBJ1-3,TRBV2,-
CAWSGRSRSEQFF,TGTGCCTGGAGTGGAAGGTCGCGGTCTGAGCAGTTCTTC,-,TRBJ2-1,TRBV30,-
CATSDSIAGTGYTDTQYF,TGTGCCACCAGTGATTCCATTGCCGGGACAGGGTACACAGATACGCAGTATTTT,TRBD1,TRBJ2-3,TRBV24-1,-
CASSIEGARQSAYEQYF,TGTGCCAGTAGTATAGAAGGGGCGAGACAGTCGGCCTACGAGCAGTACTTC,-,TRBJ2-7,TRBV19,once
CASRRHRVYTYNEQFF,TGTGCAAGTCGCCGGCACAGGGTCTATACTTACAATGAGCAGTTCTTC,-,TRBJ2-1,TRBV12-2,-
CASSLRSSYEQYF,TGTGCCAGCAGCTTGCGTAGCTCCTACGAGCAGTACTTC,-,TRBJ2-7,TRBV5-5,-
CASSLRQATDTQYF,TGTGCCAGTAGTCTTCGACAGGCCACAGATACGCAGTATTTT,-,TRBJ2-3,TRBV19,once
CASRPGGEGYGYTF,TGTGCCAGCAGGCCCGGGGGGGAAGGCTATGGCTACACCTTC,-,TRBJ1-2,TRBV5-4,-
CASSFSSGGAGTDTQYF,TGTGCCAGCAGCTTTTCTAGCGGGGGGGCCGGCACAGATACGCAGTATTTT,TRBD2,TRBJ2-3,TRBV11-3,once
CASRKGTGGGYTF,TGTGCCAGCAGAAAAGGGACCGGGGGGGGCTACACCTTC,-,TRBJ1-2,TRBV12-3/TRBV12-4,-
CASSLGRTRGEQFF,TGTGCCAGCAGCTTGGGGCGGACAAGGGGTGAGCAGTTCTTC,-,TRBJ2-1,TRBV7-9,few
CASSQDGAGTKQYF,TGCGCCAGCAGCCAGGATGGTGCGGGGACCAAGCAGTACTTC,-,TRBJ2-7,TRBV4-1,-
CASSQGSGNNEQFF,TGTGCCAGCAGCCAAGGTAGCGGGAACAATGAGCAGTTCTTC,TRBD2,TRBJ2-1,TRBV16,once
CAISDRDTYTDTQYF,TGTGCCATCAGTGACCGGGACACCTACACAGATACGCAGTATTTT,-,TRBJ2-3,TRBV10-3,-
CASSRTQGLPPEAFF,TGTGCCAGCTCACGGACGCAGGGGCTACCCCCTGAAGCTTTCTTT,-,TRBJ1-1,TRBV18,-
CASSSATNEKLFF,TGTGCCAGCTCGTCCGCAACTAATGAAAAACTGTTTTTT,-,TRBJ1-4,TRBV5-5,few
CASSPVGATMDTEAFF,TGCGCCAGCAGCCCAGTGGGGGCTACGATGGACACTGAAGCTTTCTTT,-,TRBJ1-1,TRBV4-1,-
CASSRAGGTNEKLFF,TGTGCCAGCAGTCGGGCAGGGGGGACTAATGAAAAACTGTTTTTT,TRBD1,TRBJ1-4,TRBV28,-
CASSLRRGDTDTQYF,TGCGCCAGCAGCTTACGGCGGGGAGACACAGATACGCAGTATTTT,-,TRBJ2-3,TRBV5-1,-
CASTVGDNYGYTF,TGTGCCAGCACGGTCGGGGATAACTATGGCTACACCTTC,-,TRBJ1-2,TRBV18,few
CASSLGVGDQPQHF,TGCGCCAGCAGCTTGGGGGTAGGGGATCAGCCCCAGCATTTT,-,TRBJ1-5,TRBV5-1,few
CAISEWTGSNYGYTF,TGTGCCATCAGTGAGTGGACAGGCTCCAACTATGGCTACACCTTC,TRBD1,TRBJ1-2,TRBV10-3,-
CASREQGGWNTEAFF,TGCGCCAGCAGAGAACAGGGGGGGTGGAACACTGAAGCTTTCTTT,TRBD1,TRBJ1-1,TRBV5-1,-
CASSPDRAAGYTF,TGTGCCAGCAGCCCGGACAGGGCAGCTGGCTACACCTTC,TRBD1,TRBJ1-2,TRBV7-9,-
CASSPIGLVGTSIYNEQFF,TGCGCCAGCAGCCCCATTGGGTTGGTCGGGACTAGCATCTACAATGAGCAGTTCTTC,TRBD2,TRBJ2-1,TRBV5-1,-
CASSTVRGLGPNAEAFF,TGTGCCAGCAGCACGGTGCGAGGGCTCGGGCCGAACGCTGAAGCTTTCTTT,-,TRBJ1-1,TRBV7-6,-
CASSGGQGDQPQHF,TGTGCCAGCAGCGGAGGACAGGGGGATCAGCCCCAGCATTTT,TRBD1,TRBJ1-5,TRBV2,once
CASSPQNRLNYGYTF,TGTGCCAGCAGCCCTCAGAACAGGCTTAACTATGGCTACACCTTC,-,TRBJ1-2,TRBV7-2,-
CASYRQGSGGYTF,TGTGCCAGTTACCGACAGGGCTCGGGGGGCTACACCTTC,TRBD1,TRBJ1-2,TRBV28,once
CASSERGTRFYEQYF,TGTGCCAGCAGTGAACGGGGGACTCGATTCTACGAGCAGTACTTC,-,TRBJ2-7,TRBV6-1,-
CASSPRAGSNTEAFF,TGTGCCAGCAGCCCCCGGGCGGGGTCGAACACTGAAGCTTTCTTT,-,TRBJ1-1,TRBV3-1/TRBV3-2,-
CASSARNRGNTGELFF,TGTGCCAGCAGCGCCCGTAACAGGGGAAACACCGGGGAGCTGTTTTTT,TRBD1,TRBJ2-2,TRBV9,-
CASSEGQGPSYEQYF,TGTGCCAGCAGTGAAGGACAGGGCCCTTCCTACGAGCAGTACTTC,TRBD1,TRBJ2-7,TRBV6-1,-
CASSPDSVGTEAFF,TGTGCCAGCTCACCGGACAGTGTGGGCACTGAAGCTTTCTTT,-,TRBJ1-1,TRBV18,few
CASSVDRVGSNQPQHF,TGTGCCAGCAGTGTTGACAGGGTTGGGAGCAATCAGCCCCAGCATTTT,TRBD1,TRBJ1-5,TRBV6-1,-
CASSTNRLGTYNEQFF,TGTGCCAGCAGTACAAACCGACTAGGCACCTACAATGAGCAGTTCTTC,-,TRBJ2-1,TRBV6-2/TRBV6-3,-
CDMPLAPGEKLFF,TGCGACATGCCGCTAGCTCCCGGTGAAAAACTGTTTTTT,-,TRBJ1-4,TRBV23-1,once
CASSDAGPADTQYF,TGTGCCAGCAGTGACGCGGGGCCGGCGGATACGCAGTATTTT,-,TRBJ2-3,TRBV7-3,once